Shown below are 31 T cell receptor beta chains from a single sample sequenced in a study of beta chain features in type 1 diabetes. Broader study findings: Moderate but significant shortening of TCRB CDR3s was recorded in all four CD4+ subsets from Type 1 diabetes patients.

Expressed TCRB transcripts got sequenced, as all isolated RNA was reverse transcribed. Clones were read by immunoSEQ multiplex PCR, and TCRdb kept only the in-frame ones, dropping some. The sample holds approximately 150,000 clones, around 8.8% seen once. For these TCRs, the target antigens are not known. Sequenced input: central memory CD4+ T cells from blood. Every receptor here comes from a man aged 25 to 40 with type 1 diabetes.

This rearrangement joins TRBV29-1 to TRBJ2-1; 10 bases are a match to TRBD1. V lost 8 bases to trimming and J lost 0 bases; unmatched junction nucleotides: 7. This CDR3 contains 15 residues. The germline gives CDR1 SQVTM, CDR2 ANQGSEA. The CDR3 sequence: CSTRQGASSYNEQFF. Here the CDR3 DNA reads TGCAGCACCAGACAGGGGGCAAGCTCCTACAATGAGCAGTTCTTC.

This clone was counted a few times. The chain links TRBV27 to TRBJ1-6; TRBD1 is a possible D gene (6 bases). Trimming removed 6 bases at V and 6 bases at J, with 15 bases between. The germline V gene encodes CDR1 MNHEY and CDR2 SMNVEV (reference sequence). The CDR3 totals 15 residues. For the CDR3, the DNA is TGTGCCAGCAGAGAAACAGGGTTAGGTAATTCACCCCTCCACTTT. Translating it yields CASRETGLGNSPLHF.

The chain couples TRBV11-2 to TRBJ2-1, with TRBD2 identical over 9 bases. The germline gives CDR1 SGHAT, CDR2 FQNNGV. The CDR3 consists of 17 residues. The V and J ends lost 0 bases and 6 bases, in that order; junction bases with no gene match: 9. The CDR3 nucleotides read TGTGCCAGCAGCTTAGAGGGCTCGCGGGGGGGCGTCAATGAGCAGTTCTTC. This sequence encodes CASSLEGSRGGVNEQFF.

This clone was recorded a few times. This chain joins TRBV4-3 and TRBJ1-3; the D is unclear. The length of the CDR3 is 17 residues. The germline V gene encodes CDR1 LGHNA and CDR2 YSLEER. Deletions cut 3 bases from V and 3 bases from J, with 18 bases between. Written as DNA, the CDR3 is TGCGCCAGCAGCCAGGACTCCGAAGCCTCTTATGGAAACACCATATATTTT. Protein: CASSQDSEASYGNTIYF.

The CDR3 nucleotides read TGTGCGTGGGCTCGAGCGCCAGTCTACGAGCAGTACTTC. Its translation is CAWARAPVYEQYF. The V and J genes are TRBV30 and TRBJ2-7; the D is unclear. CDR3 size: 13 residues. Germline values: CDR1 GTSNPN, CDR2 SVGIG (reference sequence).

CDR3 protein: CASSPGGSPLNEQFF. DNA for the CDR3: TGTGCCAGCAGCCCTGGAGGGTCCCCTTTGAATGAGCAGTTCTTC. The gene calls are TRBV7-9 and TRBJ2-1; TRBD2 might be the D (6 bases). The CDR3 has 15 residues. V lost 5 bases, J lost 7 bases, and 18 bases lay in between. Germline V CDR1 and CDR2: SEHNR, FQNEAQ (reference sequence).

V gene TRBV5-1 combines with J gene TRBJ2-3, with 8 bases that match TRBD2. Germline CDR1 and CDR2: SGHRS and YFSETQ. V dropped 9 bases and J dropped 1; count of bases not matched to a gene: 7. The CDR3 loop spans 14 amino acids. CDR3 nucleotides: TGCGCCACCGCAAGCGGGGGACGCACAGATACGCAGTATTTT. As protein: CATASGGRTDTQYF.

The genes are TRBV18 and TRBJ2-5, with 8 bases lining up with TRBD2. Trimming cost V 4 bases and J 5 bases; bases outside gene matches: 9. Germline CDR1 KGHSH, CDR2 LQKENI. This CDR3 region has 15 residues. CDR3 sequence (DNA): TGTGCCAGCTCACTTGATGCGGGAGGACGGGAGACCCAGTACTTC. It translates to CASSLDAGGRETQYF. Full variable domain (outside the CDR3, taken from reference TRBV18 and TRBJ2-5): NAGVMQNPRHLVRRRGQEARLRCSPMKGHSHVYWYRQLPEEGLKFMVYLQKENIIDESGMPKERFSAEFPKEGPSILRIQQVVRGDSAAYFCASSLDAGGRETQYFGPGTRLLVL.

J is TRBJ2-5 and V is TRBV5-1; TRBD2 matches 8 bases. V was pared by 4 bases and J by 4 bases, with 6 bases of the junction left unmatched. The CDR3 is 14 residues long. Looked up from germline, CDR1 is SGHRS and CDR2 is YFSETQ. The CDR3 region has the DNA TGCGCCAGCAGCCCTCCGGGACTAGGAGAGACCCAGTACTTC. This codes for CASSPPGLGETQYF. Full variable domain (rest looked up from reference TRBV5-1 and TRBJ2-5): KAGVTQTPRYLIKTRGQQVTLSCSPISGHRSVSWYQQTPGQGLQFLFEYFSETQRNKGNFPGRFSGRQFSNSRSEMNVSTLELGDSALYLCASSPPGLGETQYFGPGTRLLVL.

This clone appeared a few times. The chain uses TRBV28 and TRBJ2-4; D perhaps matches TRBD2 (6 bases). CDR1 MDHEN and CDR2 SYDVKM come from the germline V gene. Trimming took 6 bases from V and 0 from J, leaving 9 bases between them. The CDR3 has 14 residues. CDR3 protein: CASRQGLAKNIQYF. CDR3 DNA: TGTGCCAGCAGGCAGGGACTAGCCAAAAACATTCAGTACTTC.

This clone has just a few counts. The chain couples TRBV4-1 to TRBJ2-3, with 8 positions matching TRBD2. Looked up from germline, CDR1 is MGHRA and CDR2 is YSYEKL. This CDR3 region has 16 residues. The trim removed 1 base at V and 4 bases at J, leaving 7 bases unmatched. CDR3 residues: CASSQVGGGTADTQYF. The CDR3 region has the DNA TGCGCCAGCAGCCAAGTGGGCGGGGGGACGGCAGATACGCAGTATTTT.

This clone has just a few counts. The CDR3: CATRRGANTGELFF. DNA of the CDR3: TGTGCCACCCGGCGGGGGGCGAACACCGGGGAGCTGTTTTTT. The rearrangement uses TRBV15 and TRBJ2-2; the match to TRBD2 covers 8 bases. The J segment lost 0 bases and the V segment lost 8 bases, leaving 2 bases of the junction unmatched. CDR1 is LNHNV, CDR2 YYDKDF, per germline (reference sequence). The CDR3 sequence is 14 residues long.

This clone has more than one count but fewer than ten. The rearrangement links TRBV30 to TRBJ2-7; perhaps TRBD2 as D (5 bases). Germline loops: CDR1 GTSNPN, CDR2 SVGIG (reference sequence). Trimming left V 5 bases short and J 3 bases short, with 8 bases between. The CDR3 length is 11 residues. CDR3 in amino acids: CAWGLNYEQYF. The CDR3 DNA follows: TGTGCCTGGGGACTGAACTACGAGCAGTACTTC.

In this sample, this clone turned up a few times. The chain carries TRBV7-2 and TRBJ2-3; 10 bases align to TRBD2. The V gene's germline CDR1 is SGHTA and CDR2 FQGNSA. V was pared by 5 bases and J by 9 bases, with 11 bases of the junction left unmatched. The CDR3 has 15 residues. CDR3 coding DNA: TGTGCCAGCAGCGGGCGGCTAGCGGGGGATGGCACGCAGTATTTT. It specifies CASSGRLAGDGTQYF.

This clone was counted between two and nine times. The J gene is TRBJ1-2, the V gene TRBV7-2; 7 bases line up with TRBD1. Germline-derived CDR1 and CDR2 are SGHTA and FQGNSA. V lost 0 bases, J lost 6 bases, and 7 bases stayed unmatched. This CDR3 spans 15 amino acids. The CDR3, as DNA: TGTGCCAGCAGCTTAGCGTCGACAGGGAGGCATGGCTACACCTTC. Its translation: CASSLASTGRHGYTF.

The chain recombines TRBV6-6 with TRBJ2-1; 9 bases fit TRBD1. Germline lookup yields CDR1 MNHNY and CDR2 SVGAGI (reference sequence). This CDR3 contains 16 residues. After removal of 4 bases from V and 0 bases from J, the junction contained 4 bases not matched to a gene. The DNA for the CDR3 is TGTGCCAGCAGTTTACAGGGGGCGAACTCCTACAATGAGCAGTTCTTC. Translated, it gives CASSLQGANSYNEQFF.

A few counts support this clone. V and J are TRBV30 and TRBJ1-1, with a possible D match to TRBD1 (6 bases). This CDR3 is built from 13 residues. V dropped 0 bases and J dropped 4 bases, with 9 bases sitting between them. Germline CDR1 is GTSNPN and CDR2 is SVGIG (reference sequence). The chain's CDR3 is CAWSVLGGTEAFF. The CDR3 DNA is TGTGCCTGGAGTGTACTAGGGGGCACTGAAGCTTTCTTT.

This clone was found a few times. This rearrangement joins TRBV7-2 to TRBJ2-7, with 8 bases fitting TRBD1. V lost 5 bases to trimming and J lost 2 bases; unmatched junction nucleotides: 8. This CDR3 has 15 amino acids. Germline CDR1 is SGHTA and CDR2 is FQGNSA. The CDR3 nucleotides read TGTGCCAGCAGCACCCAGACAGGGGAGGCCTACGAGCAGTACTTC. It is translated as CASSTQTGEAYEQYF. The full variable domain, with the rest looked up from reference TRBV7-2 and TRBJ2-7, is GAGVSQSPSNKVTEKGKDVELRCDPISGHTALYWYRQSLGQGLEFLIYFQGNSAPDKSGLPSDRFSAERTGGSVSTLTIQRTQQEDSAVYLCASSTQTGEAYEQYFGPGTRLTVT.

The sample holds a few counts of this clone. The chain is built from TRBV27 and TRBJ1-5; D gene uncertain. CDR3 length: 14 residues. V was pared by 6 bases and J by 0 bases, with 9 bases between. Germline V gene sequence: CDR1 MNHEY, CDR2 SMNVEV (reference sequence). The CDR3 sequence: CASSLTYSNQPQHF. CDR3 bases: TGTGCCAGCAGCCTTACTTATAGCAATCAGCCCCAGCATTTT.

This clone came up many times. This chain connects TRBV23-1 to TRBJ2-5; tentative D call: TRBD1 (6 bases). TRBV23-1 is identified as an open reading frame with a role that is uncertain. Trimming removed 0 bases at V and 1 base at J, with 9 bases between. This CDR3 comprises 15 residues. The CDR3 bases are TGCGCCAGCAGTCAATCTGAGACAGGCCAAGAGACCCAGTACTTC. Protein product: CASSQSETGQETQYF.

The rearrangement joins TRBV25-1 to TRBJ2-5; 7 bases fit TRBD1. Germline V CDR1 and CDR2: MGHDK, SYGVNS. Germline trimming cut 6 bases from V and 2 bases from J; bases unmatched to any gene: 9. The CDR3 sequence is 15 residues long. The CDR3 region is CASSHPTGLQETQYF. As DNA, the CDR3 is TGTGCCAGCAGCCACCCGACAGGGTTACAAGAGACCCAGTACTTC.

This clone was seen a handful of times. This rearrangement joins TRBV5-5 to TRBJ2-5, with D possibly TRBD2 on 5 matching bases. The V gene lost 2 bases and the J gene lost 10 bases, with 12 bases spanning the gap. The germline CDR1 and CDR2 sequences are SGHKS and YYEKEE (reference sequence). This CDR3 is 12 amino acids long. CDR3 DNA sequence: TGTGCCAGCAGCTTCCCTAGCCCAGGCCAGTACTTC. This codes for CASSFPSPGQYF.

This clone has a handful of counts. The chain uses TRBV9 and TRBJ1-1, with D unresolved. CDR3 length: 14 amino acids. Trimming pared 0 bases from V and 4 bases from J, leaving 10 bases between. CDR1 and CDR2 from the germline V gene are SGDLS and YYNGEE. CDR3 nucleotide sequence: TGTGCCAGCAGCGTAGCTCACGGGGTCACTGAAGCTTTCTTT. Protein product: CASSVAHGVTEAFF. Full variable domain (missing parts from reference TRBV9 and TRBJ1-1): DSGVTQTPKHLITATGQRVTLRCSPRSGDLSVYWYQQSLDQGLQFLIQYYNGEERAKGNILERFSAQQFPDLHSELNLSSLELGDSALYFCASSVAHGVTEAFFGQGTRLTVV.

The chain is built from TRBV9 and TRBJ2-1, with 8 bases lining up with TRBD2. Germline CDR1 SGDLS, CDR2 YYNGEE. The J segment lost 4 bases and the V segment lost 0 bases, leaving 6 bases of the junction unmatched. The CDR3 covers 16 residues. The CDR3 nucleotides are TGTGCCAGCAGCGTAGATAGACTAGCGATTTACAATGAGCAGTTCTTC. Protein product: CASSVDRLAIYNEQFF.

The sample holds a few counts of this clone. The chain is built from TRBV5-1 and TRBJ2-6; 7 bases align to TRBD1. The J segment lost 3 bases and the V segment lost 4 bases, leaving 4 bases of the junction unmatched. The CDR3 covers 15 residues. Germline CDR1 and CDR2: SGHRS and YFSETQ. The CDR3 is CASSQGTVGANVLTF. The DNA of the CDR3 is TGCGCCAGCAGCCAGGGGACAGTTGGGGCCAACGTCCTGACTTTC.

The gene calls are TRBV6-5 and TRBJ1-2; TRBD1 matches 8 bases. The CDR3 spans 13 residues. The ends lost 5 bases at V and 4 bases at J; junction bases unmatched: 3. Per germline, CDR1 MNHEY and CDR2 SVGAGI. The CDR3 region has the DNA TGTGCCAGCAGTGGACAGGGTACCTATGGCTACACCTTC. It translates to CASSGQGTYGYTF.

This rearrangement joins TRBV29-1 to TRBJ1-2; 8 bases are a match to TRBD1. Germline V CDR1 and CDR2: SQVTM, ANQGSEA. Unmatched junction bases numbered 5, after V lost 4 bases and J lost 4 bases. The CDR3 runs to 13 residues. The DNA of the CDR3 is TGCAGCGTTGGTGACAGGGGTGGCTATGGCTACACCTTC. It specifies CSVGDRGGYGYTF.

This clone has only a few counts. The chain is built from TRBV7-2 and TRBJ2-5; maybe TRBD2 (5 bases). V was pared by 5 bases and J by 1 base, with 23 bases between. The germline V gene encodes CDR1 SGHTA and CDR2 FQGNSA. CDR3 length equals 18 residues. The CDR3 loop reads CASSPPRGRVSLQETQYF. The CDR3 DNA reads TGTGCCAGCAGCCCACCTCGAGGGCGGGTGTCCCTCCAAGAGACCCAGTACTTC.

This clone appeared a few times. A junction boundary mismatches the germline segment, possibly from a read error. The V and J genes are TRBV5-1 and TRBJ1-6, with unresolved D. Looked up from germline, CDR1 is SGHRS and CDR2 is YFSETQ. CDR3 size: 15 residues. The CDR3 coding sequence is TGCGCCAGCAGCTTAGAGGGCTCCCATAATTCACCCCTCCACTTT. Its protein product is CASSLEGSHNSPLHF.

The chain uses TRBV7-3 and TRBJ2-1; 9 nucleotides line up with TRBD2. The CDR3 extends over 15 amino acids. Trimming cost V 4 bases and J 8 bases; bases outside gene matches: 9. CDR1 is SGHTA, CDR2 FQGTGA, per germline. CDR3 sequence reads: CASSSGAGGRDEQFF. The CDR3 region has the DNA TGTGCCAGCAGCTCTGGCGCGGGGGGGCGGGATGAGCAGTTCTTC. Complete variable domain (other parts from reference TRBV7-3 and TRBJ2-1): GAGVSQTPSNKVTEKGKYVELRCDPISGHTALYWYRQSLGQGPEFLIYFQGTGAADDSGLPNDRFFAVRPEGSVSTLKIQRTERGDSAVYLCASSSGAGGRDEQFFGPGTRLTVL.

This clone was observed many times. The chain employs TRBV7-9 and TRBJ2-7; tentative D call: TRBD2 (5 bases). V was trimmed by 5 bases and J by 6 bases, leaving 14 bases between them. This CDR3 comprises 13 residues. CDR1 and CDR2 from the germline V gene are SEHNR and FQNEAQ (reference sequence). CDR3 nucleotides: TGTGCCAGCAGCCTCCAACTAGAGGGCGAGCAGTACTTC. Its translation is CASSLQLEGEQYF.